This paragraph covers one T cell receptor (beta chain) sequence. Produced via immunoSEQ multiplex PCR; TCRdb's table is partial and in-frame only. The sample has about 1.1 million clones, about 80% seen once. Splitting the CD4+ cells yielded a CD45RA+ naive subset and a CD45RA-negative memory subset. The data originate from a study of shared clonotypes between healthy human individuals. Study-level information: Per donor, CD8 memory used one plate, CD8 naive used two, CD4 memory used three and CD4 naive used three.

V lost 0 bases, J lost 6 bases, and 10 bases stayed unmatched. Germline V gene data show CDR1 as SGHTA and CDR2 as FQGTGA. The CDR3 is made up of 17 amino acids. V and J are TRBV7-3 and TRBJ2-1, with 8 bases lining up with TRBD2. Sequencing was carried out using memory CD4+ T cells from PBMCs. The subset here: CD45RA-negative fraction. The origin of this receptor is a man younger than 30 in good health. Some clones in this sample may be carry-over from other donors' samples. CDR3 DNA: TGTGCCAGCAGCTTAACGTACGGGGGGGACCTACCCAATGAGCAGTTCTTC. Amino acids: CASSLTYGGDLPNEQFF.